This T cell receptor (beta chain) was documented in a study of T-cell reconstitution after alpha-beta-depleted transplantation in children. The study's findings and limits: Newly produced T cells mostly provided counts and TCRbeta diversity after one year, as hyperexpanded clones declined. Where some patients showed high TCRbeta diversity at day 60, it came from recipient T cells and thymic progenitors that had survived. Expanded clones from the graft, numbering several hundred, reportedly supplied alpha-beta T cells about two months after transplant.

The TCRbeta library was prepared with unique molecular identifiers. TCRdb re-analysed the PCR reads in MiXCR, keeping a single row per CDR3 protein. The profile shows 800,000 to 1,000,000 distinct CDR3 sequences, about 29% of them singletons. CDR1 SGHRS and CDR2 YFSETQ come from the germline V gene. This CDR3 region has 15 residues. V gave up 4 bases and J gave up 6 bases; unmatched junction bases: 5. This clonotype was detected only a few times. What it binds is not known. This specimen consisted of PBMCs, mostly from graft donor cells, obtained 360 days after TCRalphabeta/CD19-depleted stem cell transplant. The V gene is TRBV5-1, the J gene TRBJ1-6; 9 bases agree with TRBD1. This clonotype was sampled from a boy younger than two who had a stem cell transplant for SCID, so the T cells may come from the graft donor. The CDR3 coding sequence is TGCGCCAGCAGCGGAGGGACAGGGACTAATTCACCCCTCCACTTT. Protein sequence: CASSGGTGTNSPLHF.